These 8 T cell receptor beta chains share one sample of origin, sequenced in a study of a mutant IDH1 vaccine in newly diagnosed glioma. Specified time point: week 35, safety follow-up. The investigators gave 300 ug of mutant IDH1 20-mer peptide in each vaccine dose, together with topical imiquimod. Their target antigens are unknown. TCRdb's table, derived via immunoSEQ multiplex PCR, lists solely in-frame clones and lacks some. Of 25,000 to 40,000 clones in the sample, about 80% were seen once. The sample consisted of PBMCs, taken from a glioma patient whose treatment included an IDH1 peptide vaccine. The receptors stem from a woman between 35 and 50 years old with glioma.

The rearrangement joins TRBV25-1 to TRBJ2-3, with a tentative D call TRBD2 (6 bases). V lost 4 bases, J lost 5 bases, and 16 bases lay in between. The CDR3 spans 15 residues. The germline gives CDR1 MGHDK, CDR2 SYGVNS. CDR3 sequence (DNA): TGTGCCAGCAGTGGGCCCCGCGGGGACCTAGATACGCAGTATTTT. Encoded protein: CASSGPRGDLDTQYF.

CDR3 sequence reads: CASRRGDEQYF. Written as DNA, the CDR3 is TGTGCCAGTAGACGCGGGGACGAGCAGTACTTC. The rearrangement joins TRBV19 to TRBJ2-7; TRBD2 is a possible D gene (6 bases). Germline CDR1 is LNHDA and CDR2 is SQIVND (reference sequence). This CDR3 contains 11 residues. Trimming removed 6 bases from V and 5 bases from J, with 8 bases in between.

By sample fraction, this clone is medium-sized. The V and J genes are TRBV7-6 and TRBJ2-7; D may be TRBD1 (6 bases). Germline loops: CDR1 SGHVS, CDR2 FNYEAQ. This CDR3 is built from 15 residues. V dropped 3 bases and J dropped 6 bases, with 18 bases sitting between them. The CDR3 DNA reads TGTGCCAGCAGCTTTCAGATCGGGGAAGGGGGCGAGCAGTACTTC. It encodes CASSFQIGEGGEQYF.

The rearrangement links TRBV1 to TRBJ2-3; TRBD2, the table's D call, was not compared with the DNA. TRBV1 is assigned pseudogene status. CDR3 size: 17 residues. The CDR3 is CTSSQRRARPTPDTQYF. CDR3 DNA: TGCACCAGCAGCCAACGGCGGGCTAGACCCACCCCAGATACGCAGTATTTT.

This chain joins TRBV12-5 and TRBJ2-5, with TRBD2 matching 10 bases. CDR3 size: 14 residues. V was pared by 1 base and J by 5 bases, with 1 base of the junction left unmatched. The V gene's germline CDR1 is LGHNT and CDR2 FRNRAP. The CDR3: CASGLETSGETQYF. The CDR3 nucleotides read TGTGCTAGTGGTTTGGAGACTAGCGGGGAGACCCAGTACTTC.

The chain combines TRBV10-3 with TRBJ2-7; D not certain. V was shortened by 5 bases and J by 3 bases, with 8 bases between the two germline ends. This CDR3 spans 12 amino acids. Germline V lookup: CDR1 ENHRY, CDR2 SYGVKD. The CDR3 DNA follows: TGTGCCATCAGTCCCCGACACTACGAGCAGTACTTC. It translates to CAISPRHYEQYF.

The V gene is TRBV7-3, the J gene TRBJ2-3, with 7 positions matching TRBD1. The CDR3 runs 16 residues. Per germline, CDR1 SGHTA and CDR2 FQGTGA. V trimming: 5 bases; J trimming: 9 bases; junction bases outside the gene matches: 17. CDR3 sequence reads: CASSPRVMAETGTQYF. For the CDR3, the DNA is TGTGCCAGCAGCCCCCGGGTCATGGCGGAGACAGGGACGCAGTATTTT.

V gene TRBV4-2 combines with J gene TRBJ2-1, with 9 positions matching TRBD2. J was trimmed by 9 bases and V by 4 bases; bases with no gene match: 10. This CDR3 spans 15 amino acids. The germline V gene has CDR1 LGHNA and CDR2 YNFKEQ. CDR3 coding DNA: TGTGCCAGCAGCCTTAACCCTAGCGGGGCCCGTGAGCAGTTCTTC. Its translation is CASSLNPSGAREQFF.